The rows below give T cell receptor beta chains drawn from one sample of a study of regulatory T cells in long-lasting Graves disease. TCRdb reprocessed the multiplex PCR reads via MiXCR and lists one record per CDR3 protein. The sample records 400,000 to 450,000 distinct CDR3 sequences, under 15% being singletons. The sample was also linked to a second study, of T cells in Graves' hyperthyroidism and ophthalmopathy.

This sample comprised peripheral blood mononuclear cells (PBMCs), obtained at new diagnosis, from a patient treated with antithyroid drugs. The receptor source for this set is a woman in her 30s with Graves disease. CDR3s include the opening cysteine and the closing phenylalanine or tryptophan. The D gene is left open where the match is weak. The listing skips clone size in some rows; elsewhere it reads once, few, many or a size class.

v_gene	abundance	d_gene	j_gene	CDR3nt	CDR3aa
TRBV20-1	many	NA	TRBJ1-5	TGCAGTGCCTTTCTTCGGGGGCATCAGCCCCAGCATTTT	CSAFLRGHQPQHF
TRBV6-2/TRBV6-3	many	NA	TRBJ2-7	TGTGCCAGCACCAACCCCCGCAGGAGCTCCTACGAGCAGTACTTC	CASTNPRRSSYEQYF
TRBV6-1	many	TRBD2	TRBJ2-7	TGTGCCAGTTGGCCCTTGACTAGCGGGAGCGACGAGCAGTACTTC	CASWPLTSGSDEQYF
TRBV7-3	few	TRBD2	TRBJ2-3	TGTGCCAGCAGCTTGCTAGCGGGAGGTGCGGGCGATACGCAGTATTTT	CASSLLAGGAGDTQYF
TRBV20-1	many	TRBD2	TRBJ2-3	TGCAGTGCTAGCGCGGGAGAGTCAGATACGCAGTATTTT	CSASAGESDTQYF
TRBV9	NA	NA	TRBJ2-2	TGTGCCAGCAGCGTAGATCCCCTCACCGGGGAGCTGTTTTTT	CASSVDPLTGELFF
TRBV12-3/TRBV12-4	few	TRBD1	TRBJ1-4	TGTGCCAGCAGTACCCGGACAGGGGATAATGAAAAACTGTTTTTT	CASSTRTGDNEKLFF
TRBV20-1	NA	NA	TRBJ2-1	TGCAGTGCTAGAGATCTTCAGCTCTTGAGCTCCTACAATGAGCAGTTCTTC	CSARDLQLLSSYNEQFF
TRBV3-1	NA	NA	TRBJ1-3	TGTGCCAGCAGCCAAGATGGAAACACCATATATTTT	CASSQDGNTIYF
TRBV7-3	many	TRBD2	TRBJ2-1	TGTGCCAGCAGCTTAGGGCGGGAGTACAATGAGCAGTTCTTC	CASSLGREYNEQFF
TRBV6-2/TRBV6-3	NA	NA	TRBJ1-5	TGTGCCAGCACACAGGGTATCAATCAGCCCCAGCATTTT	CASTQGINQPQHF
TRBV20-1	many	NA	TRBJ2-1	TGCAGTGCTGGCCCCGGAGTCTACCTCAATGAGCAGTTCTTC	CSAGPGVYLNEQFF
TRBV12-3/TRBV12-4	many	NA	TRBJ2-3	TGTGCCAGCACCCTCGGGGGAAGCACAGATACGCAGTATTTT	CASTLGGSTDTQYF
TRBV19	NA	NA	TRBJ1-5	TGTGCCAGCCGACAAGGGGATCCGGTTGGGAGCAATCAGCCCCAGCATTTT	CASRQGDPVGSNQPQHF
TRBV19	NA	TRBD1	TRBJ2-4	TGTGCCAGTAGTATAGTAGGGACAGGGCGGACCAAAAACATTCAGTACTTC	CASSIVGTGRTKNIQYF